Presented here are 9 T cell receptor beta chains from one specimen sequenced in a study of identical twins. TCRdb reprocessed the 5' RACE reads via MiXCR and lists one record per CDR3 protein. The sample consists of about 890,000 distinct CDR3 sequences, 10% to 15% of them appearing once. This sample also appeared in a second study, on yellow fever vaccine responses in identical twins.

Sequencing input: PBMCs. These receptors were obtained from a woman aged 18-29 years in good health.

This rearrangement joins TRBV20-1 to TRBJ2-7; TRBD2 matches 7 bases. This CDR3 region has 12 residues. The V segment lost 1 base and the J segment 7 bases; nucleotides outside the gene matches: 4. The germline V gene encodes CDR1 DFQATT and CDR2 SNEGSKA (reference sequence). CDR3 sequence: CSARVGGGEQYF. The CDR3 DNA is TGCAGTGCTAGAGTGGGGGGGGGAGAGCAGTACTTC.

CDR3 sequence reads: CASSYQGYEQYF. The CDR3, as DNA: TGTGCCAGCAGTTACCAGGGTTACGAGCAGTACTTC. The chain uses TRBV28 and TRBJ2-7; the D gene is possibly TRBD1 (5 bases). CDR1 and CDR2 from the germline V gene are MDHEN and SYDVKM. CDR3 length equals 12 residues. Trimming stripped 4 bases from V and 4 bases from J, with 8 bases between.

This rearrangement joins TRBV28 to TRBJ1-6; tentative D call: TRBD1 (5 bases). This CDR3 contains 14 residues. V was cut by 3 bases and J by 8 bases, with 11 bases left in between. Looked up from germline, CDR1 is MDHEN and CDR2 is SYDVKM. The CDR3 DNA sequence: TGTGCCAGCAGTTTTGCCAGGGAGTATTCACCCCTCCACTTT. It encodes CASSFAREYSPLHF.

As to this clonotype: Germline is not matched at one junction end, which may reflect a read error. V and J are TRBV12-3 or TRBV12-4 and TRBJ2-2; 8 bases fit TRBD1. The CDR3 totals 19 residues. The DNA of the CDR3 is TGTACCAGCAGTTTTCGACAGGGGATTCGGTCCGCGAACACCGGGGAGCTGTTTTTT. Its translation is CTSSFRQGIRSANTGELFF.

This clonotype turned up a few times. The chain joins TRBV6-5 to TRBJ1-6; D call uncertain. The ends were cut back, 4 bases at V and 0 bases at J, with 10 bases in the middle. Germline V gives CDR1 MNHEY, CDR2 SVGAGI. This CDR3 is 16 amino acids long. In DNA form, the CDR3 reads TGTGCCAGCAGTTTGAACAAGAGCTCCTATAATTCACCCCTCCACTTT. It translates to CASSLNKSSYNSPLHF.

The V and J genes are TRBV10-3 and TRBJ2-7; no definite D call. Germline V gene lookup returns CDR1 ENHRY and CDR2 SYGVKD. Deletions cut 3 bases from V and 0 bases from J, with 6 bases between. The CDR3 runs 13 residues. The CDR3 DNA reads as TGTGCCATCAGTGATGGCCTCTCCTACGAGCAGTACGTC. Translating gives CAISDGLSYEQYV.

This clonotype was counted only a few times. The V gene is TRBV10-3, the J gene TRBJ2-7; 9 bases are a match to TRBD1. Germline assignment: CDR1 ENHRY and CDR2 SYGVKD. The CDR3 loop spans 13 amino acids. With 6 bases clipped from V and 7 bases from J, the junction kept 7 bases outside the gene matches. The CDR3 nucleotides read TGTGCCATCAGCGCGGACAGGGGCTATGAGCAGTACGTC. Amino acids: CAISADRGYEQYV.

The chain has TRBV6-4 and TRBJ2-1, with 14 bases identical to TRBD2. Per germline, CDR1 MRHNA and CDR2 SNTAGT. This CDR3 spans 16 amino acids. J lost 7 bases, V lost 3 bases, and 5 bases had no gene match. The CDR3 DNA sequence: TGTGCCAGCAGTGAGGGACTAGCGGGAGAAAGGAATGAGCAGTTCTTC. Residues: CASSEGLAGERNEQFF.

This clonotype has only a few counts. The CDR3 protein is CASSRSGLAWTGELFF. As DNA, the CDR3 is TGCGCCAGCAGTCGCAGTGGACTAGCGTGGACCGGGGAGCTGTTTTTT. The V gene is TRBV4-1, the J gene TRBJ2-2; 9 nucleotides agree with TRBD2. The V gene's germline CDR1 is MGHRA and CDR2 YSYEKL. The CDR3 is 16 amino acids. The ends lost 6 bases at V and 5 bases at J; junction bases unmatched: 10.